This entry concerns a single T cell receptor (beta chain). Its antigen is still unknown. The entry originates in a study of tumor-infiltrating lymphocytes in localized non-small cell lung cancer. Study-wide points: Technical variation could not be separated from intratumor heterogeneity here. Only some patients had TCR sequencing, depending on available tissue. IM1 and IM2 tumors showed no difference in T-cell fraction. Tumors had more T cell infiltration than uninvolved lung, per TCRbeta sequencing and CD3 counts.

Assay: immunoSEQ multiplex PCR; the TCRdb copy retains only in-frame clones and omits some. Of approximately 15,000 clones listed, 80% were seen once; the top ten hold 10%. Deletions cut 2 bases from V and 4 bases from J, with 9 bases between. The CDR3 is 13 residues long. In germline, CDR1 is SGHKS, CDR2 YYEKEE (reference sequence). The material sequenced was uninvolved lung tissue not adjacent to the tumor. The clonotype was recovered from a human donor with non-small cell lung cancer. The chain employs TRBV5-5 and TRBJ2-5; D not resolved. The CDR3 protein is CASSFGAGETQYF. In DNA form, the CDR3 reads TGTGCCAGCAGCTTTGGTGCAGGAGAGACCCAGTACTTC.